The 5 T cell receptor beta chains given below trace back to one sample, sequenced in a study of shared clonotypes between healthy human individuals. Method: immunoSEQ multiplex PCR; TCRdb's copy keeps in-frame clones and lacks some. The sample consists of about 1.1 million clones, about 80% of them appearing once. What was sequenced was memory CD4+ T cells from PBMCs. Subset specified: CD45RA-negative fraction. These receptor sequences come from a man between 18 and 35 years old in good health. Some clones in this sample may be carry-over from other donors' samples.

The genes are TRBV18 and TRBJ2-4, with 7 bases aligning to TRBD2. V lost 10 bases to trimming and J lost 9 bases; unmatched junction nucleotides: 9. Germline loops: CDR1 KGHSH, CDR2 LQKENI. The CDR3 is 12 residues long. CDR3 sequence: CATSAGAGIQYF. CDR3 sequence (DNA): TGTGCCACCTCGGCGGGAGCAGGCATTCAGTACTTC.

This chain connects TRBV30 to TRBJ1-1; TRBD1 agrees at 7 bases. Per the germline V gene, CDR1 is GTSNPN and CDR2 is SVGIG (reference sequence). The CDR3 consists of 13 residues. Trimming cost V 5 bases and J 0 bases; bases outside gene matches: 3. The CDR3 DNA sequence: TGTGCCTGGTGGGGACAGATGAACACTGAAGCTTTCTTT. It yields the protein CAWWGQMNTEAFF.

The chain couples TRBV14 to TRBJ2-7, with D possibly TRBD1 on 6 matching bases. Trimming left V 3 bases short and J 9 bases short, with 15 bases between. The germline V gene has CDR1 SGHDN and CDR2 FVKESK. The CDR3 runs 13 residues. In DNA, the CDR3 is TGTGCCAGCAGCCACATACAGGGAGAGGCGCAGTACTTC. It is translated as CASSHIQGEAQYF. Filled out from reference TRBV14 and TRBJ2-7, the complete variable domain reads EAGVTQFPSHSVIEKGQTVTLRCDPISGHDNLYWYRRVMGKEIKFLLHFVKESKQDESGMPNNRFLAERTGGTYSTLKVQPAELEDSGVYFCASSHIQGEAQYFGPGTRLTVT.

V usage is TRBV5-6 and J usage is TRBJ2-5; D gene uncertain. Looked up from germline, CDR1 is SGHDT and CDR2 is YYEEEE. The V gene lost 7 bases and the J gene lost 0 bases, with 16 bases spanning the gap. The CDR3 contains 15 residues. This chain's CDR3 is CASYSLTRNQETQYF. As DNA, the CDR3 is TGTGCCAGCTATTCCCTCACGAGAAACCAAGAGACCCAGTACTTC.

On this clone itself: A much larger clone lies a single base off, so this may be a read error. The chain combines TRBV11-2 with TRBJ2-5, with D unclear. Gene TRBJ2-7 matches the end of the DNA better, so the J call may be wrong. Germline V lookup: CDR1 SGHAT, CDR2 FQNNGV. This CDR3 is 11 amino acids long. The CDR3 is CASSASYEQYF. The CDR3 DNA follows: TGTGCCAGCAGCGCCTCCTACGAGCAGTACTTC.